One sample yielded the 30 T cell receptor beta chains listed below, sequenced in a study of T cell repertoires in cytomegalovirus infection. Each CDR3 protein gets one entry after TCRdb re-called the reads with MiXCR. Here the sample spans about 490,000 distinct CDR3 sequences, roughly 29% being singletons. Sample: PBMCs. The receptors derive from a human donor in good health (CMV status not recorded). Some clones in this sample may be carry-over from other donors' samples.

This clonotype has more than one count but fewer than ten. J is TRBJ2-1 and V is TRBV7-2, with D hard to call. The CDR3 consists of 15 residues. Germline V CDR1 and CDR2: SGHTA, FQGNSA. V lost 0 bases, J lost 3 bases, and 9 bases lay in between. CDR3 protein: CASSLASRHYNEQFF. CDR3 nucleotides: TGTGCCAGCAGCTTAGCTAGCAGACACTACAATGAGCAGTTCTTC.

This clonotype was seen repeatedly, ten times or more. This chain links TRBV7-2 with TRBJ2-1, with D uncertain. Germline V lookup: CDR1 SGHTA, CDR2 FQGNSA. V lost 3 bases to trimming and J lost 10 bases, with 7 bases between them. CDR3 length equals 11 residues. CDR3 loop: CASSLEDEQFF. In nucleotides, the CDR3 is TGTGCCAGCAGCTTGGAAGACGAGCAGTTCTTC.

This clonotype has more than one count but fewer than ten. The chain carries TRBV23-1 and TRBJ2-4; D is perhaps TRBD2 (5 bases). TRBV23-1 is an open reading frame whose function is uncertain. CDR3 length equals 16 residues. V was trimmed by 7 bases and J by 0 bases, leaving 16 bases between them. CDR3: CASTYPEDLAKNIQYF. CDR3 nucleotide sequence: TGCGCCAGCACCTATCCAGAGGACTTAGCCAAAAACATTCAGTACTTC.

The genes are TRBV20-1 and TRBJ2-1; 8 bases agree with TRBD2. CDR1 and CDR2 from the germline V gene are DFQATT and SNEGSKA (reference sequence). CDR3 size: 15 residues. The trim removed 4 bases at V and 6 bases at J, leaving 11 bases unmatched. The CDR3 region has the DNA TGCAGTGCTAAGGCTTTTAGCGGGACCTTCAATGAGCAGTTCTTC. Translation gives CSAKAFSGTFNEQFF.

This clonotype was picked up many times. The chain links TRBV7-8 to TRBJ2-3; 9 bases fit TRBD2. Germline loops: CDR1 SGHVS, CDR2 FQNEAQ. The CDR3 is 20 residues long. Unmatched junction bases numbered 14, after V lost 1 base and J lost 0 bases. In DNA form, the CDR3 reads TGTGCCAGCAGCTTAGTCCGAACCTACCGGACTAGCGTTAGCACAGATACGCAGTATTTT. This encodes CASSLVRTYRTSVSTDTQYF.

This clonotype was counted many times. The J gene is TRBJ2-5, the V gene TRBV28, with D unresolved. V lost 3 bases and J 3 bases, leaving 8 bases between the germline ends. Germline V gives CDR1 MDHEN, CDR2 SYDVKM. The CDR3 consists of 13 residues. CDR3 sequence: CASSLSAEETQYF. The CDR3 bases are TGTGCCAGCAGTTTGTCAGCCGAAGAGACCCAGTACTTC.

The table lists this clonotype with a few counts. This rearrangement joins TRBV7-9 to TRBJ2-1; TRBD1 matches at 8 bases. The germline CDR1 and CDR2 sequences are SEHNR and FQNEAQ (reference sequence). The CDR3 has 15 amino acids. Germline trimming cut 1 base from V and 8 bases from J; bases unmatched to any gene: 7. CDR3 loop: CASSLGQGAIDEQFF. The CDR3 region has the DNA TGTGCCAGCAGCTTAGGTCAGGGGGCGATCGATGAGCAGTTCTTC.

This clonotype showed up just a few times. The J gene is TRBJ2-1, the V gene TRBV29-1; TRBD2 matches 9 bases. This CDR3 has 13 amino acids. With V trimmed by 4 bases and J by 10 bases, 8 bases remained unmatched. CDR1 and CDR2 (germline): SQVTM, ANQGSEA. CDR3 DNA: TGCAGCGTTGTACCAGCGGGAGGACGAGAGCAGTTCTTC. Protein product: CSVVPAGGREQFF.

The chain uses TRBV7-2 and TRBJ2-5; 9 nucleotides align to TRBD2. The V gene end was trimmed by 2 bases and the J gene end by 2 bases; junction bases not matched to a gene: 6. Germline loops: CDR1 SGHTA, CDR2 FQGNSA. The CDR3 loop spans 16 amino acids. CDR3 sequence reads: CASSLSVTSGQETQYF. The CDR3 DNA reads as TGTGCCAGCAGCTTATCGGTGACTAGCGGACAAGAGACCCAGTACTTC.

This clonotype showed up many times. The chain carries TRBV7-8 and TRBJ2-7; the match to TRBD1 covers 10 bases. The CDR3 has 17 residues. Per the germline V gene, CDR1 is SGHVS and CDR2 is FQNEAQ. Losses at the gene ends were 5 bases for V and 3 bases for J; bases not matched to a gene: 13. The CDR3 here is CASSPPEGTGALYEQYF. In DNA form, the CDR3 reads TGTGCCAGCAGCCCCCCTGAGGGGACAGGGGCTCTCTACGAGCAGTACTTC.

The chain combines TRBV29-1 with TRBJ2-5; a weak D match, TRBD1 (6 bases). This CDR3 region has 18 residues. V was clipped by 2 bases and J by 3 bases, with 25 bases between them. The germline gives CDR1 SQVTM, CDR2 ANQGSEA. CDR3 in amino acids: CSVEPLTTGGGVKETQYF. The CDR3 DNA reads as TGCAGCGTTGAACCCCTCACGACAGGAGGTGGGGTGAAAGAGACCCAGTACTTC.

This clonotype was observed a few times. The chain is built from TRBV4-3 and TRBJ2-6, with D possibly called TRBD1 or TRBD2 (5 bases each). The germline V gene has CDR1 LGHNA and CDR2 YSLEER. The CDR3 runs 17 residues. The V gene lost 0 bases and the J gene lost 0 bases, with 9 bases spanning the gap. The chain's CDR3 is CASSQERGLSGANVLTF. The CDR3 DNA is TGCGCCAGCAGCCAAGAGAGGGGTCTCTCTGGGGCCAACGTCCTGACTTTC.

CDR3 residues: CASSSGLREQYV. Written as DNA, the CDR3 is TGTGCCAGCAGCTCAGGCCTCCGCGAGCAGTACGTC. The V gene is TRBV6-2 or TRBV6-3, the J gene TRBJ2-7; D unclear. Germline-derived CDR1 and CDR2 are MNHEY and SVGEGT. The CDR3 runs 12 residues. V lost 6 bases to trimming and J lost 6 bases, with 12 bases between them.

The rearrangement joins TRBV20-1 to TRBJ2-1, with 7 bases that match TRBD1. This CDR3 contains 13 residues. CDR1 and CDR2 (germline): DFQATT, SNEGSKA (reference sequence). The V gene end was trimmed by 6 bases and the J gene end by 7 bases; junction bases not matched to a gene: 9. In DNA form, the CDR3 reads TGCAGTGCCCCCCGGGACAGCACTAATGAGCAGTTCTTC. As protein: CSAPRDSTNEQFF.

This rearrangement joins TRBV27 to TRBJ2-3, with D uncertain. The germline V gene has CDR1 MNHEY and CDR2 SMNVEV (reference sequence). Trimming removed 0 bases from V and 4 bases from J, with 8 bases in between. The CDR3 covers 14 residues. The CDR3 sequence is CASSLSGRPDTQYF. The CDR3 DNA reads TGTGCCAGCAGTTTATCTGGGCGCCCAGATACGCAGTATTTT.

The rearrangement uses TRBV6-6 and TRBJ1-6; no clear D. CDR1 and CDR2 (germline): MNHNY, SVGAGI (reference sequence). CDR3 length: 12 amino acids. The V end was cut by 6 bases, the J end by 8 bases, with 8 bases between. The CDR3 spells CASRMMDSPLHF. CDR3 nucleotide sequence: TGTGCCAGCAGGATGATGGATTCACCCCTCCACTTT.

The chain recombines TRBV3-1 with TRBJ2-1; maybe TRBD2 (6 bases). This CDR3 spans 21 amino acids. V lost 1 base and J 0 bases, leaving 25 bases between the germline ends. Per the germline V gene, CDR1 is LGHDT and CDR2 is YNNKEL (reference sequence). CDR3 nucleotide sequence: TGTGCCAGCAGCCAAGGAGGGTTCCCCGGGACTCATGCCGTCTCCTACAATGAGCAGTTCTTC. Its translation is CASSQGGFPGTHAVSYNEQFF.

This clonotype was found many times. V gene TRBV7-8 combines with J gene TRBJ2-5, with D tentatively TRBD2 (5 bases). Trimming pared 2 bases from V and 3 bases from J, leaving 16 bases between. The germline V gene encodes CDR1 SGHVS and CDR2 FQNEAQ. There are 16 residues in the CDR3. CDR3 bases: TGTGCCAGCAGCTTATTCCCCTCGCCGGAGGAAGAGACCCAGTACTTC. It translates to CASSLFPSPEEETQYF. Complete variable domain (other parts from reference TRBV7-8 and TRBJ2-5): GAGVSQSPRYKVAKRGQDVALRCDPISGHVSLFWYQQALGQGPEFLTYFQNEAQLDKSGLPSDRFFAERPEGSVSTLKIQRTQQEDSAVYLCASSLFPSPEEETQYFGPGTRLLVL.

This clonotype has only a few counts. This rearrangement joins TRBV7-2 to TRBJ1-1; D uncertain. The CDR3 is 14 residues long. V shed 7 bases and J shed 1 base, with 13 bases lying between them. The germline V gene encodes CDR1 SGHTA and CDR2 FQGNSA. The CDR3 nucleotides read TGTGCCAGCAACGCGGGCCCGGGGAACACTGAAGCTTTCTTT. Amino acid sequence: CASNAGPGNTEAFF. Variable domain in full (rest from reference TRBV7-2 and TRBJ1-1): GAGVSQSPSNKVTEKGKDVELRCDPISGHTALYWYRQSLGQGLEFLIYFQGNSAPDKSGLPSDRFSAERTGGSVSTLTIQRTQQEDSAVYLCASNAGPGNTEAFFGQGTRLTVV.

This clonotype came up a few times. The V and J genes are TRBV6-4 and TRBJ1-2; D is possibly TRBD1 (6 bases). The V end was cut by 3 bases, the J end by 7 bases, with 15 bases between. Germline V gene data show CDR1 as MRHNA and CDR2 as SNTAGT. The CDR3 totals 14 residues. The CDR3 DNA reads TGTGCCAGCAGTGAAGTGCAGGGGTCGGGTGGCTACACCTTC. Protein sequence: CASSEVQGSGGYTF.

Only a few counts were recorded for this clonotype. The V call is TRBV27, the J call TRBJ1-2; 11 nucleotides match TRBD1. V gave up 5 bases and J gave up 2 bases; unmatched junction bases: 4. Per the germline V gene, CDR1 is MNHEY and CDR2 is SMNVEV (reference sequence). The CDR3 sequence is 15 residues long. The CDR3 sequence is CASSAGTGGNYGYTF. The CDR3, as DNA: TGTGCCAGCAGTGCCGGGACAGGGGGAAACTATGGCTACACCTTC.

The chain's CDR3 is CASSVGTSGRNEQFF. In DNA form, the CDR3 reads TGTGCCAGCAGCGTCGGGACTAGTGGACGCAATGAGCAGTTCTTC. The chain recombines TRBV9 with TRBJ2-1; 8 bases align to TRBD2. Germline CDR1 SGDLS, CDR2 YYNGEE. CDR3 size: 15 residues. The junction had 7 bases not matched to a gene; V was cut back by 2 bases and J by 6 bases.

CDR3: CASSYPSGAHLTGELFF. CDR3 nucleotides: TGTGCCAGCAGTTACCCCAGCGGCGCCCACCTCACCGGGGAGCTGTTTTTT. The chain employs TRBV6-2 or TRBV6-3 and TRBJ2-2; TRBD2 is a possible D gene (5 bases). Germline V CDR1 and CDR2: MNHEY, SVGEGT. The CDR3 extends over 17 amino acids. V lost 2 bases and J 4 bases, leaving 17 bases between the germline ends.

This clonotype was seen once. This chain joins TRBV12-5 and TRBJ2-5; 10 bases map to TRBD2. This CDR3 spans 15 amino acids. Losses at the gene ends were 7 bases for V and 0 bases for J; bases not matched to a gene: 5. The V gene's germline CDR1 is LGHNT and CDR2 FRNRAP. DNA for the CDR3: TGTGCTAGTGCTTCGACTAGCGGGTACCAAGAGACCCAGTACTTC. Translation: CASASTSGYQETQYF.

This chain joins TRBV6-6 and TRBJ2-1, with 7 bases identical to TRBD2. Germline loops: CDR1 MNHNY, CDR2 SVGAGI (reference sequence). The CDR3 extends over 13 amino acids. The junction had 7 bases not matched to a gene; V was cut back by 5 bases and J by 9 bases. The CDR3 region is CASSNQLAPEQFF. The CDR3 DNA reads TGTGCCAGCAGTAACCAACTAGCGCCTGAGCAGTTCTTC.

V is TRBV6-2 or TRBV6-3 and J is TRBJ2-4; 9 bases line up with TRBD2. Germline V lookup: CDR1 MNHEY, CDR2 SVGEGT. The junction had 5 bases not matched to a gene; V was cut back by 4 bases and J by 1 base. The CDR3 runs to 16 residues. Written as DNA, the CDR3 is TGTGCCAGCAGTTTTAGCGGGAGTTCGGCCAAAAACATTCAGTACTTC. It encodes CASSFSGSSAKNIQYF.

This clonotype occurred a few times. In nucleotides, the CDR3 is TGTGCCACCAGTGATTACCAGAAGACCCAGTACTTC. Its translation is CATSDYQKTQYF. V is TRBV24-1 and J is TRBJ2-5, with D unresolved. CDR3 length: 12 residues. The germline CDR1 and CDR2 sequences are KGHDR and SFDVKD. Trimming pared 2 bases from V and 6 bases from J, leaving 6 bases between.

This clonotype was seen a handful of times. The V gene is TRBV6-5, the J gene TRBJ2-7; perhaps TRBD2 as D (5 bases). V was clipped by 7 bases and J by 0 bases, with 19 bases between them. Germline CDR1 is MNHEY and CDR2 is SVGAGI. The CDR3 runs 16 residues. This chain's CDR3 is CASISPSGANSYEQYF. CDR3 DNA: TGTGCCAGCATAAGTCCCAGCGGAGCAAACTCCTACGAGCAGTACTTC.

Only a few counts were recorded for this clonotype. The chain links TRBV28 to TRBJ1-2, with a possible D match to TRBD1 (5 bases). This CDR3 contains 15 residues. Germline CDR1 reads MDHEN; CDR2 reads SYDVKM. Trimming left V 3 bases short and J 4 bases short, with 15 bases between. CDR3 amino acids: CASSFRGGSRYGYTF. The CDR3 nucleotides are TGTGCCAGCAGTTTTCGGGGGGGAAGTCGCTATGGCTACACCTTC.

This clonotype has just a few counts. The chain combines TRBV6-1 with TRBJ2-1; TRBD2 matches 11 bases. Per germline, CDR1 MNHNS and CDR2 SASEGT. The CDR3 consists of 15 residues. V shed 7 bases, J shed 3 bases, and the junction held 5 bases outside the gene matches. The CDR3 sequence: CASTKLAGVYNEQFF. In nucleotides, the CDR3 is TGTGCCAGCACAAAACTAGCGGGGGTCTACAATGAGCAGTTCTTC.